This T cell receptor (beta chain) was documented in a study of shared clonotypes between healthy human individuals. General study results and limits: Researchers sampled blood only, noting tissue repertoires likely differ. Naive subsets generally exceeded memory subsets in estimated richness.

Donors had no recently reported acute infections or vaccinations and were HIV-negative. From germline, CDR1 is SGHTA and CDR2 FQGNSA. V was trimmed by 0 bases and J by 10 bases, leaving 15 bases between them. The length of the CDR3 is 14 residues. Worth noting for this clone: Its target is not known.

The authors loaded 200 ng DNA, 30,000 to 35,000 T cell genomes, into sorted-subset replicate PCRs. Using immunoSEQ multiplex PCR, the repertoire was profiled, and TCRdb retains in-frame clones only, with some absent. The repertoire consists of about 640,000 clones, with about three quarters occurring once and the leading ten covering roughly 1.8%. The chain couples TRBV7-2 to TRBJ1-1, with D tentatively TRBD1 (5 bases). The clonotype comes from a woman in her thirties in good health. Sequencing was performed on memory CD4+ T cells sorted from blood. Documented subset: CD45RA-negative fraction. The CDR3, as DNA: TGTGCCAGCAGCTTAGCGCTTAGGGGTGGGGGAGCTTTCTTT. Residues: CASSLALRGGGAFF.